The next 29 T cell receptor beta chains were all read from a single sample in a study of control samples from healthy donors and cancer patients (dated by TCRdb to 2018 to 2021). The library was built by means of the immunoSEQ multiplex PCR assay. The source is immuneACCESS, and TCRdb retained only in-frame sequences with V and J called. Part of the clones is not carried over; for the studies checked, unresolved V genes explain less than half of this, and the remainder is unexplained. The table for this sample lists around 120,000 clones; approximately 94% of them were counted only once. Of the sample, about 1.5% falls within the top ten clones. The sequencing sample was made of PBMCs. Source of these receptors: a man between 50 and 59 years old with head and neck cancer.

This chain connects TRBV18 to TRBJ1-1; 7 positions match TRBD1. The CDR3 spans 16 residues. Trimming at V came to 3 bases and at J to 5 bases, leaving 12 bases not matched to a gene. From germline, CDR1 is KGHSH and CDR2 LQKENI. CDR3 sequence: CASSPSLARGKTEAFF. CDR3 in DNA: TGTGCCAGCTCACCCTCCTTAGCCAGGGGGAAAACTGAAGCTTTCTTT.

V is TRBV6-5 and J is TRBJ1-4, with 9 positions matching TRBD1. After removal of 7 bases from V and 7 bases from J, the junction contained 7 bases not matched to a gene. Germline values: CDR1 MNHEY, CDR2 SVGAGI. The CDR3 runs 14 residues. The CDR3 DNA follows: TGTGCCAGCACCGCCCGACAGGGGGGTGAAAAACTGTTTTTT. Its protein product is CASTARQGGEKLFF.

The chain has TRBV11-1 and TRBJ2-7; possibly TRBD1 for D (5 bases). The CDR3 extends over 12 amino acids. The V end lost 6 bases, the J end lost 3 bases, and 9 bases lay between the germline ends. The germline V gene encodes CDR1 SGHAT and CDR2 FQDESV (reference sequence). The CDR3 sequence is CASSRQSYEQYF. The CDR3 DNA reads TGTGCCAGCAGTCGACAGAGCTACGAGCAGTACTTC.

This clone is a singleton in its sample. The chain carries TRBV19 and TRBJ2-4; TRBD1 matches 8 bases. V shed 5 bases, J shed 8 bases, and the junction held 8 bases outside the gene matches. This CDR3 region has 14 residues. CDR1 LNHDA and CDR2 SQIVND come from the germline V gene (reference sequence). CDR3 in DNA: TGTGCCAGTAGTGACAGGGGAGGAGTGGACATTCAGTACTTC. It codes for CASSDRGGVDIQYF.

The rearrangement uses TRBV7-6 and TRBJ1-4, with 7 bases identical to TRBD1. Losses at the gene ends were 0 bases for V and 1 base for J; bases not matched to a gene: 5. The CDR3 spans 17 residues. CDR1 is SGHVS, CDR2 FNYEAQ, per germline. CDR3 residues: CASSLAGTVRTNEKLFF. In nucleotides, the CDR3 is TGTGCCAGCAGCTTAGCGGGGACAGTAAGAACTAATGAAAAACTGTTTTTT. Together with reference TRBV7-6 and TRBJ1-4, the CDR3 gives the full variable domain: GAGVSQSPRYKVTKRGQDVALRCDPISGHVSLYWYRQALGQGPEFLTYFNYEAQQDKSGLPNDRFSAERPEGSISTLTIQRTEQRDSAMYRCASSLAGTVRTNEKLFFGSGTQLSVL.

The V call is TRBV11-2, the J call TRBJ2-2; D is perhaps TRBD1 or TRBD2 (5 bases each). The CDR3 is made up of 15 amino acids. Germline values: CDR1 SGHAT, CDR2 FQNNGV. V shed 10 bases and J shed 1 base, with 16 bases lying between them. CDR3 region: CATHLNGGNTGELFF. For the CDR3, the DNA is TGTGCCACACATCTCAATGGGGGGAACACCGGGGAGCTGTTTTTT.

The chain joins TRBV4-3 to TRBJ2-1; D may be TRBD2 (6 bases). This CDR3 has 15 amino acids. The V end was cut by 8 bases, the J end by 4 bases, with 18 bases between. The germline CDR1 and CDR2 sequences are LGHNA and YSLEER. The CDR3 DNA reads TGCGCCAGCTCGGCGGGGACCCCCGGGTACAATGAGCAGTTCTTC. This translates into CASSAGTPGYNEQFF.

Only one count was recorded for this clone. V and J are TRBV5-1 and TRBJ2-7, with 7 bases that match TRBD1. V lost 1 base to trimming and J lost 3 bases; unmatched junction nucleotides: 4. The CDR3 covers 14 residues. CDR1 SGHRS and CDR2 YFSETQ come from the germline V gene. The CDR3 DNA reads as TGCGCCAGCAGCTTGTCGGGACAGTTCTACGAGCAGTACTTC. As protein: CASSLSGQFYEQYF.

CDR3 protein: CASSQDLAGSYEQYF. The CDR3 DNA follows: TGTGCCAGCAGCCAAGATCTTGCCGGGTCCTACGAGCAGTACTTC. The V call is TRBV3-1 (or the pseudogene TRBV3-2), the J call TRBJ2-7; D uncertain. Trimming cost V 0 bases and J 1 base, with 10 bases left between them. Germline values: CDR1 LGHDT, CDR2 YNNKEL (reference sequence). The CDR3 runs 15 residues.

The chain carries TRBV12-3 or TRBV12-4 and TRBJ1-1; D might be TRBD1 (6 bases). The CDR3 has 13 residues. V was trimmed by 10 bases and J by 4 bases, leaving 16 bases between them. This CDR3 reads CATRRGGSTEAFF. CDR3 DNA: TGTGCCACCCGCCGAGGGGGGAGCACTGAAGCTTTCTTT.

This clone was observed a few times. This chain connects TRBV6-2 or TRBV6-3 to TRBJ1-5; D perhaps matches TRBD1 (5 bases). Germline V gene data show CDR1 as MNHEY and CDR2 as SVGEGT. V was trimmed by 2 bases and J by 7 bases, leaving 18 bases between them. This CDR3 region has 16 residues. The CDR3 coding sequence is TGTGCCAGCAGTTACCGCGCTGGGGGGAATGGGCAGCCCCAGCATTTT. Encoded protein: CASSYRAGGNGQPQHF.

This chain links TRBV12-3 or TRBV12-4 with TRBJ2-1; D unresolved. The CDR3 runs 13 residues. V was trimmed by 3 bases and J by 7 bases, leaving 10 bases between them. The CDR3 loop reads CASSLNYKNEQFF. Here the CDR3 DNA reads TGTGCCAGCAGTTTGAACTATAAAAATGAGCAGTTCTTC.

The V and J genes are TRBV7-3 and TRBJ2-7, with D unclear. Germline V gene sequence: CDR1 SGHTA, CDR2 FQGTGA. The CDR3 has 13 residues. Trimming left V 4 bases short and J 7 bases short, with 14 bases between. CDR3 nucleotides: TGTGCCAGCAGCTCCGGACCCTACTTGGAGCAGTACTTC. This gives the protein CASSSGPYLEQYF.

The J gene is TRBJ2-2, the V gene TRBV5-4; 7 bases are a match to TRBD1. Unmatched junction bases numbered 13, after V lost 4 bases and J lost 4 bases. This CDR3 spans 17 amino acids. The V gene's germline CDR1 is SGHNT and CDR2 YYREEE (reference sequence). The CDR3 region has the DNA TGTGCCAGCAGCGTTTTCCTGACAGGGTCGGGCACCGGGGAGCTGTTTTTT. It translates to CASSVFLTGSGTGELFF.

This clone was counted a few times. The V and J genes are TRBV12-3 or TRBV12-4 and TRBJ2-5; the D is unclear. This CDR3 region has 12 residues. The germline V and J ends were trimmed by 2 bases and 5 bases, with 6 bases remaining between them. CDR3 sequence: CASSLTFETQYF. As DNA, the CDR3 is TGTGCCAGCAGTTTAACCTTTGAGACCCAGTACTTC.

The chain uses TRBV6-1 and TRBJ1-6; TRBD1 matches 8 bases. Germline CDR1 and CDR2: MNHNS and SASEGT. This CDR3 has 16 residues. Trimming cost V 2 bases and J 7 bases; bases outside gene matches: 7. CDR3 in DNA: TGTGCCAGCAGTGAATCGAGCGGACAGGGAAATTCACCCCTCCACTTT. Its protein is CASSESSGQGNSPLHF.

The sample holds a few counts of this clone. This chain links TRBV4-3 with TRBJ2-3, with a possible D match to TRBD1 (5 bases). The germline V gene has CDR1 LGHNA and CDR2 YSLEER. The CDR3 loop spans 15 amino acids. Trimming removed 4 bases at V and 0 bases at J, with 11 bases between. Written as DNA, the CDR3 is TGCGCCAGCAGCCCTGGGGCCGCAAGCACAGATACGCAGTATTTT. It specifies CASSPGAASTDTQYF.

In regard to this clone: The sample holds other DNA sequences that translate to the same CDR3. This sequence joins TRBV7-3 and TRBJ2-6; 14 bases align to TRBD2. This CDR3 spans 18 amino acids. The junction had 4 bases not matched to a gene; V was cut back by 3 bases and J by 3 bases. The germline V gene has CDR1 SGHTA and CDR2 FQGTGA. The CDR3 coding sequence is TGTGCCAGCAGCTTGGGACTAGCGGGGGTCGGTGGGGCCAACGTCCTGACTTTC. Translated: CASSLGLAGVGGANVLTF.

CDR3 in DNA: TGCAGCGTTGAATTTTACGCCCTGGGAAGTAGAAATGGCTACACCTTC. Its protein product is CSVEFYALGSRNGYTF. J is TRBJ1-2 and V is TRBV29-1, with D unresolved. The length of the CDR3 is 16 residues. Germline CDR1 SQVTM, CDR2 ANQGSEA. V was pared by 2 bases and J by 6 bases, with 22 bases between.

V gene TRBV14 combines with J gene TRBJ1-6; D is possibly TRBD1 (6 bases). In germline, CDR1 is SGHDN, CDR2 FVKESK. Trimming stripped 5 bases from V and 3 bases from J, with 11 bases between. The CDR3 runs to 15 residues. CDR3 loop: CASSIQGHYNSPLHF. The CDR3 DNA is TGTGCCAGCAGCATCCAGGGACACTATAATTCACCCCTCCACTTT.

The V gene is TRBV19, the J gene TRBJ2-5; 9 bases map to TRBD2. In germline, CDR1 is LNHDA, CDR2 SQIVND (reference sequence). This CDR3 region has 14 residues. V dropped 4 bases and J dropped 2; count of bases not matched to a gene: 2. The CDR3 loop is CASSRAGGQETQYF. The CDR3 DNA follows: TGTGCCAGTAGTAGGGCGGGGGGGCAAGAGACCCAGTACTTC. The full variable domain, completed using reference TRBV19 and TRBJ2-5, is DGGITQSPKYLFRKEGQNVTLSCEQNLNHDAMYWYRQDPGQGLRLIYYSQIVNDFQKGDIAEGYSVSREKKESFPLTVTSAQKNPTAFYLCASSRAGGQETQYFGPGTRLLVL.

The chain combines TRBV15 with TRBJ2-7, with TRBD2 identical over 9 bases. V was clipped by 0 bases and J by 3 bases; unmatched bases: 6. Per germline, CDR1 LNHNV and CDR2 YYDKDF (reference sequence). The CDR3 runs to 16 residues. This chain's CDR3 is CATSRDRASGVYEQYF. CDR3 nucleotides: TGTGCCACCAGCAGAGACAGGGCTAGCGGGGTCTACGAGCAGTACTTC.

This chain connects TRBV27 to TRBJ1-2; tentative D call: TRBD1 (6 bases). The CDR3 has 15 amino acids. The V gene's germline CDR1 is MNHEY and CDR2 SMNVEV (reference sequence). V lost 6 bases to trimming and J lost 6 bases, with 20 bases between them. Here the CDR3 DNA reads TGTGCCAGCAGCCCCGTCCGGGGGGGCGCGGATGGCTACACCTTC. Its translation is CASSPVRGGADGYTF.

This chain uses TRBV15 with TRBJ1-1, with TRBD1 matching 9 bases. There are 14 residues in the CDR3. V was clipped by 0 bases and J by 8 bases; unmatched bases: 4. CDR1 is LNHNV, CDR2 YYDKDF, per germline (reference sequence). This CDR3 reads CATSRDGGQGEAFF. CDR3 in DNA: TGTGCCACCAGCAGAGATGGGGGACAGGGAGAAGCTTTCTTT. The entire variable domain, with the rest obtained from reference TRBV15 and TRBJ1-1, is as follows: DAMVIQNPRYQVTQFGKPVTLSCSQTLNHNVMYWYQQKSSQAPKLLFHYYDKDFNNEADTPDNFQSRRPNTSFCFLDIRSPGLGDTAMYLCATSRDGGQGEAFFGQGTRLTVV.

The genes are TRBV13 and TRBJ2-7; perhaps TRBD1 as D (6 bases). Germline values: CDR1 PRHDT, CDR2 FYEKMQ (reference sequence). V was clipped by 2 bases and J by 0 bases, with 11 bases between them. The CDR3 totals 15 residues. CDR3 in amino acids: CASSLSDRPSYEQYF. The CDR3 DNA is TGTGCCAGCAGCTTATCAGACAGGCCCTCCTACGAGCAGTACTTC.

This clone was seen once. This sequence joins TRBV28 and TRBJ2-2; D call uncertain. Germline V gene data show CDR1 as MDHEN and CDR2 as SYDVKM. The CDR3 spans 15 residues. Trimming removed 0 bases from V and 2 bases from J, with 7 bases in between. CDR3 sequence: CASSLWTINTGELFF. CDR3 in DNA: TGTGCCAGCAGTTTATGGACCATAAACACCGGGGAGCTGTTTTTT.

The chain carries TRBV19 and TRBJ1-2; D remains ambiguous. V was clipped by 11 bases and J by 1 base, with 14 bases between them. Germline assignment: CDR1 LNHDA and CDR2 SQIVND (reference sequence). The CDR3 has 13 amino acids. CDR3 sequence reads: CASQLRVNYGYTF. The DNA of the CDR3 is TGTGCCTCGCAACTCCGAGTTAACTATGGCTACACCTTC.

CDR3 in DNA: TGCGCCAGCAGCTTGGATTCAGAGGGCTTGGGCTACACCTTC. It is translated as CASSLDSEGLGYTF. The chain is built from TRBV5-1 and TRBJ1-2; D is unresolved. CDR3 length equals 14 residues. The V and J ends lost 0 bases and 8 bases respectively, with 14 bases between them. Germline V gene lookup returns CDR1 SGHRS and CDR2 YFSETQ.

The chain uses TRBV29-1 and TRBJ2-6, with D unresolved. Germline V gives CDR1 SQVTM, CDR2 ANQGSEA. This CDR3 comprises 15 residues. Deletions cut 6 bases from V and 2 bases from J, with 14 bases between. Here the CDR3 reads CSVPDLSTGANVLTF. DNA of the CDR3: TGCAGCGTGCCCGACCTGTCCACTGGGGCCAACGTCCTGACTTTC.